Each of the 17 T cell receptor beta chains below was sequenced from the same sample in a study of shared clonotypes between healthy human individuals. Method: immunoSEQ multiplex PCR; TCRdb's copy keeps in-frame clones and lacks some. This sample has 1,400,000 or so clones, with approximately 98.5% found just once. Sequenced material: naive CD4+ T cells sorted from blood. The subset is: CD45RA+ positively selected. Receptors originate from a man aged 25 to 40 in good health.

V and J are TRBV28 and TRBJ2-1, with unresolved D. Germline CDR1 reads MDHEN; CDR2 reads SYDVKM. The CDR3 is made up of 13 amino acids. Deletions cut 3 bases from V and 8 bases from J, with 11 bases between. The CDR3 spells CASSFYGFHEQFF. The CDR3 nucleotides read TGTGCCAGCAGTTTTTATGGGTTCCATGAGCAGTTCTTC.

The chain uses TRBV7-9 and TRBJ2-1; TRBD2 is a possible D gene (6 bases). The germline gives CDR1 SEHNR, CDR2 FQNEAQ (reference sequence). V was clipped by 5 bases and J by 0 bases, with 14 bases between them. The CDR3 is 16 amino acids. CDR3 loop: CASSQGGTASYNEQFF. Written as DNA, the CDR3 is TGTGCCAGCAGCCAGGGAGGTACTGCCTCCTACAATGAGCAGTTCTTC.

The gene calls are TRBV19 and TRBJ2-3, with D tentatively TRBD1 or TRBD2 (6 bases each). The CDR3 consists of 13 residues. The germline V gene encodes CDR1 LNHDA and CDR2 SQIVND (reference sequence). The V end lost 7 bases, the J end lost 4 bases, and 12 bases lay between the germline ends. The CDR3 reads CASKGGFPDTQYF. CDR3 bases: TGTGCCAGTAAAGGGGGGTTCCCAGATACGCAGTATTTT.

The chain uses TRBV15 and TRBJ2-2, with 9 bases identical to TRBD2. The CDR3 length is 16 residues. V lost 0 bases and J lost 6; bases outside the gene matches: 5. The V gene's germline CDR1 is LNHNV and CDR2 YYDKDF (reference sequence). CDR3 nucleotides: TGTGCCACCAGCAGAGAAGGGACTAGCATCCCCGGGGAGCTGTTTTTT. Its protein product is CATSREGTSIPGELFF. The full variable domain, in which reference TRBV15 and TRBJ2-2 provide the parts outside the CDR3, is DAMVIQNPRYQVTQFGKPVTLSCSQTLNHNVMYWYQQKSSQAPKLLFHYYDKDFNNEADTPDNFQSRRPNTSFCFLDIRSPGLGDTAMYLCATSREGTSIPGELFFGEGSRLTVL.

V gene TRBV28 combines with J gene TRBJ2-7; maybe TRBD1 (6 bases). The CDR3 is made up of 14 amino acids. V was shortened by 3 bases and J by 7 bases, with 16 bases between the two germline ends. Germline loops: CDR1 MDHEN, CDR2 SYDVKM. DNA for the CDR3: TGTGCCAGCAGTTTTCCGTCAGGGGCGCGGGAGCAGTACTTC. Amino acids: CASSFPSGAREQYF.

The chain has TRBV5-4 and TRBJ2-5; TRBD2 might be the D (6 bases). The CDR3 runs 20 residues. Germline assignment: CDR1 SGHNT and CDR2 YYREEE (reference sequence). The V end was cut by 3 bases, the J end by 2 bases, with 29 bases between. CDR3 protein: CASSSLPTTSLGTDQETQYF. CDR3 coding DNA: TGTGCCAGCAGCTCCCTCCCTACTACTAGCCTTGGTACGGATCAAGAGACCCAGTACTTC.

The CDR3 is CASIGPSYEQYF. CDR3 nucleotide sequence: TGTGCCAGCATAGGCCCCTCCTACGAGCAGTACTTC. This chain connects TRBV6-5 to TRBJ2-7; D is uncertain. Germline V CDR1 and CDR2: MNHEY, SVGAGI. V gave up 7 bases and J gave up 0 bases, with 7 bases separating them. CDR3 length: 12 amino acids.

The CDR3 sequence: CASSLSGRAYEQYF. The CDR3 region has the DNA TGTGCCAGCAGTCTTAGCGGGCGCGCGTACGAGCAGTACTTC. The V gene is TRBV6-5, the J gene TRBJ2-7; 7 nucleotides match TRBD2. CDR1 MNHEY and CDR2 SVGAGI come from the germline V gene. The CDR3 totals 14 residues. V lost 5 bases and J lost 4; bases outside the gene matches: 8.

The chain links TRBV29-1 to TRBJ1-1; no clear D. The CDR3 sequence is 15 residues long. With 5 bases removed from V and 7 bases from J, the gap between germline ends came to 23 bases. CDR1 is SQVTM and CDR2 is ANQGSEA in the germline V gene. The CDR3 DNA follows: TGCAGCGTTCCCAAAACTAACAGTATGCGAGGTGAAGCTTTCTTT. Protein: CSVPKTNSMRGEAFF.

The V gene is TRBV30, the J gene TRBJ2-3, with 9 bases identical to TRBD2. This CDR3 has 14 residues. Germline V gene lookup returns CDR1 GTSNPN and CDR2 SVGIG (reference sequence). With 2 bases clipped from V and 6 bases from J, the junction kept 6 bases outside the gene matches. CDR3 in amino acids: CAWSISGSEDTQYF. In DNA, the CDR3 is TGTGCCTGGAGTATTAGCGGGAGTGAGGATACGCAGTATTTT.

This clone was recorded once. The chain uses TRBV18 and TRBJ2-5; 7 positions match TRBD2. The length of the CDR3 is 15 residues. Trimming at V came to 1 base and at J to 4 bases, leaving 6 bases not matched to a gene. Germline V CDR1 and CDR2: KGHSH, LQKENI. This chain's CDR3 is CASSPLKTGGETQYF. In DNA form, the CDR3 reads TGTGCCAGCTCACCACTTAAGACGGGAGGAGAGACCCAGTACTTC.

This chain joins TRBV5-4 and TRBJ2-5; TRBD1 agrees at 7 bases. The V gene end was trimmed by 0 bases and the J gene end by 3 bases; junction bases not matched to a gene: 5. The CDR3 spans 15 residues. CDR1 SGHNT and CDR2 YYREEE come from the germline V gene (reference sequence). DNA for the CDR3: TGTGCCAGCAGCTTGGGGGACAGAGAAAAAGAGACCCAGTACTTC. The encoded protein is CASSLGDREKETQYF.

Details on this clone: Other nucleotide sequences from this sample produce the same CDR3. The gene calls are TRBV7-3 and TRBJ2-7; unclear D gene. The ends were cut back, 3 bases at V and 1 base at J, with 7 bases in the middle. This CDR3 spans 13 amino acids. Germline CDR1 SGHTA, CDR2 FQGTGA. CDR3 coding DNA: TGTGCCAGCAGCTTGGGTCCTTCCTACGAGCAGTACTTC. Translation: CASSLGPSYEQYF.

This sequence joins TRBV30 and TRBJ1-2, with 7 bases matching TRBD1. V shed 1 base, J shed 2 bases, and the junction held 10 bases outside the gene matches. The CDR3 loop spans 16 amino acids. Germline V gene data show CDR1 as GTSNPN and CDR2 as SVGIG (reference sequence). The CDR3 nucleotides are TGTGCCTGGAGTGGTCCCTACGGGACAGTCAACTATGGCTACACCTTC. Protein sequence: CAWSGPYGTVNYGYTF. Based on the CDR3 plus reference TRBV30 and TRBJ1-2, the full variable domain is SQTIHQWPATLVQPVGSPLSLECTVEGTSNPNLYWYRQAAGRGLQLLFYSVGIGQISSEVPQNLSASRPQDRQFILSSKKLLLSDSGFYLCAWSGPYGTVNYGYTFGSGTRLTVV.

The V and J genes are TRBV10-3 and TRBJ2-6, with D uncertain. The CDR3 is made up of 14 amino acids. Deletions cut 2 bases from V and 2 bases from J, with 4 bases between. CDR1 and CDR2 from the germline V gene are ENHRY and SYGVKD. The chain's CDR3 is CAISEVAGANVLTF. CDR3 coding DNA: TGTGCCATCAGTGAGGTGGCTGGGGCCAACGTCCTGACTTTC.

The chain employs TRBV6-6 and TRBJ2-1; D perhaps matches TRBD1 (5 bases). V dropped 6 bases and J dropped 4 bases, with 13 bases sitting between them. Germline V gene data show CDR1 as MNHNY and CDR2 as SVGAGI (reference sequence). This CDR3 is 14 amino acids long. Here the CDR3 DNA reads TGTGCCAGCAGGTTACCTCAGGGTTACAATGAGCAGTTCTTC. This sequence encodes CASRLPQGYNEQFF.

V and J are TRBV6-1 and TRBJ2-7; D remains unclear. Per the germline V gene, CDR1 is MNHNS and CDR2 is SASEGT. The CDR3 totals 12 residues. Between the trimmed V and J ends, which lost 8 bases and 6 bases, there was a span of 14 bases. In DNA form, the CDR3 reads TGTGCCAGCGCTCGGCCTCTAGGCGAGCAGTACTTC. Amino acids: CASARPLGEQYF.